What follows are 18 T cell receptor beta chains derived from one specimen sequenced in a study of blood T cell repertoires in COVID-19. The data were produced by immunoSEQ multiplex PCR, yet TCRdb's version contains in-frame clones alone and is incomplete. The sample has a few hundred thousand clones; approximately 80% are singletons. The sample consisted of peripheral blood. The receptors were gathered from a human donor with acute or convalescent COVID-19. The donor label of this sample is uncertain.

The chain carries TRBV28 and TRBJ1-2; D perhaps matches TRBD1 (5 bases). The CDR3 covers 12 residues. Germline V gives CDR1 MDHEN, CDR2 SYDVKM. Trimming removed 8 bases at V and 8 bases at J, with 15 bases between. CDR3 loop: CASHFGGGGYTF. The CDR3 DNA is TGTGCCAGCCACTTTGGGGGAGGAGGCTACACCTTC.

The CDR3 spells CASSIRQGNQPQHF. CDR3 in DNA: TGTGCCAGCAGCATTAGACAGGGCAATCAGCCCCAGCATTTT. V gene TRBV5-6 combines with J gene TRBJ1-5; a weak D match, TRBD1 (6 bases). The CDR3 runs to 14 residues. Per the germline V gene, CDR1 is SGHDT and CDR2 is YYEEEE. Trimming shortened V by 4 bases and J by 2 bases, and 10 bases separated the two germline ends.

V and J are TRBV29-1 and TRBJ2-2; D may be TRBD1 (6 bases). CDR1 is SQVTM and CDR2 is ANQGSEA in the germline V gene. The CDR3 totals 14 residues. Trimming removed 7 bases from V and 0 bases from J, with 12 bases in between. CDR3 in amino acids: CSAKGVSNTGELFF. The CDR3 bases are TGCAGCGCGAAGGGGGTTTCGAACACCGGGGAGCTGTTTTTT.

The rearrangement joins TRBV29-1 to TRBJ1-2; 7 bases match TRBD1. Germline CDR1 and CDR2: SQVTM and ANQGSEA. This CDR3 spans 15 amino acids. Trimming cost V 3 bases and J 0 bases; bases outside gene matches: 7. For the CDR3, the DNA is TGCAGCGTTGAGGCACAGGGGATGGCTAACTATGGCTACACCTTC. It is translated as CSVEAQGMANYGYTF.

CDR3 protein: CSVEGLGGVITDTQYF. As DNA, the CDR3 is TGCAGCGTTGAGGGTTTGGGGGGTGTGATCACAGATACGCAGTATTTT. The chain couples TRBV29-1 to TRBJ2-3; D perhaps matches TRBD2 (6 bases). V dropped 3 bases and J dropped 2 bases, with 18 bases sitting between them. Per the germline V gene, CDR1 is SQVTM and CDR2 is ANQGSEA. The CDR3 consists of 16 residues.

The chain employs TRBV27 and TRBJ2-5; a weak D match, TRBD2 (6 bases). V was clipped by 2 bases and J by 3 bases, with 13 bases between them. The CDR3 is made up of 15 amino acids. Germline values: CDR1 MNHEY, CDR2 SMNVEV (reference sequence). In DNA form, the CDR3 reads TGTGCCAGCAGTTTACAGGGACTCCGTAAAGAGACCCAGTACTTC. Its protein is CASSLQGLRKETQYF.

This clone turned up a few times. The CDR3 nucleotides read TGTGCCAGCAGCCAGTGGACTGCCGGCGAGCAGTACTTC. Protein product: CASSQWTAGEQYF. The chain couples TRBV3-1 (or the pseudogene TRBV3-2) to TRBJ2-7; TRBD2 might be the D (5 bases). V dropped 3 bases and J dropped 6 bases, with 12 bases sitting between them. CDR3 length equals 13 residues. Looked up from germline, CDR1 is LGHDT and CDR2 is YNNKEL (reference sequence).

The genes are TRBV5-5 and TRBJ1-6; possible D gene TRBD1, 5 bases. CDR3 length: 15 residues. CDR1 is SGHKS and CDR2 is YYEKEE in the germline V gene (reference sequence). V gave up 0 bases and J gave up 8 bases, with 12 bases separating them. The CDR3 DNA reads TGTGCCAGCAGCTTGGTTGGGGCCTTCGATTCACCCCTCCACTTT. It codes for CASSLVGAFDSPLHF.

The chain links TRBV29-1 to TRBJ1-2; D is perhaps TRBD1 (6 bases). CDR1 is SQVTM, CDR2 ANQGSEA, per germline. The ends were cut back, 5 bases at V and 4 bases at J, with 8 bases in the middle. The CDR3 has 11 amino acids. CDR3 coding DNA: TGCAGCGTTCAGGGGAGCTATGGCTACACCTTC. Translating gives CSVQGSYGYTF.

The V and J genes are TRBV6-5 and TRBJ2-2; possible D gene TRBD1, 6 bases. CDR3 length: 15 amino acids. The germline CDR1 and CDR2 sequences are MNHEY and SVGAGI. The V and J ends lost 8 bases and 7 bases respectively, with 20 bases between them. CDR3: CASETLQGVLGELFF. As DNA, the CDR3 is TGTGCCAGCGAAACCCTACAGGGCGTACTCGGGGAGCTGTTTTTT.

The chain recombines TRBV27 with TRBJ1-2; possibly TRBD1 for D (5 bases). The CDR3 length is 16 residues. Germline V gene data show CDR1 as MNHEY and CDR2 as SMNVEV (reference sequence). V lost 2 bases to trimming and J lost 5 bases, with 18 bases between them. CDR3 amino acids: CASSLPPGRHSYGYTF. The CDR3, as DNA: TGTGCCAGCAGTTTACCCCCAGGGCGACACTCTTATGGCTACACCTTC.

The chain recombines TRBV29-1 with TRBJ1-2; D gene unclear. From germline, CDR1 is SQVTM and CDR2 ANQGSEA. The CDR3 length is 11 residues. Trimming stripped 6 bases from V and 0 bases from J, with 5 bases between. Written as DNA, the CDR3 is TGCAGCGTCAGTACTAACTATGGCTACACCTTC. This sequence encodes CSVSTNYGYTF.

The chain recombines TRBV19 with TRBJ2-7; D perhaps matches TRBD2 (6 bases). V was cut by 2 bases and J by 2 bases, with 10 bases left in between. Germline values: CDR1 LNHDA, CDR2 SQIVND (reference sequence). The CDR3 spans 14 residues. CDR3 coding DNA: TGTGCCAGTAGTATACCGGGACTCCCCTACGAGCAGTACTTC. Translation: CASSIPGLPYEQYF. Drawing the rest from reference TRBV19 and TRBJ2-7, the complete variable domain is DGGITQSPKYLFRKEGQNVTLSCEQNLNHDAMYWYRQDPGQGLRLIYYSQIVNDFQKGDIAEGYSVSREKKESFPLTVTSAQKNPTAFYLCASSIPGLPYEQYFGPGTRLTVT.

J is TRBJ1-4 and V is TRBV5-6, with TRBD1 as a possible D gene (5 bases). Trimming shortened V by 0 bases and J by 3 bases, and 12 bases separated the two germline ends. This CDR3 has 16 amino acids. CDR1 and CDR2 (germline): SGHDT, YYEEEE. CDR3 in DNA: TGTGCCAGCAGCTTGGCCCCGACAGAGGCTAATGAAAAACTGTTTTTT. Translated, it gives CASSLAPTEANEKLFF.

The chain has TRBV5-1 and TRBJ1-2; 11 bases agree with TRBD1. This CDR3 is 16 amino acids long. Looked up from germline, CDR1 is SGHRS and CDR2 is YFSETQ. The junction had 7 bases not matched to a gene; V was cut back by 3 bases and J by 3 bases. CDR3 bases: TGCGCCAGCAGCTCCTTATGGACAGGGGGCGACTATGGCTACACCTTC. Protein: CASSSLWTGGDYGYTF.

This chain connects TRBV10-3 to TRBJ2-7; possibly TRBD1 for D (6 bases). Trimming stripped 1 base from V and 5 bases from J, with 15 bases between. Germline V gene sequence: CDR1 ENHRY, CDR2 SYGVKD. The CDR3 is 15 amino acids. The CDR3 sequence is CAISEWTQGTNEQYF. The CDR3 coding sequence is TGTGCCATCAGTGAGTGGACACAGGGTACCAACGAGCAGTACTTC.

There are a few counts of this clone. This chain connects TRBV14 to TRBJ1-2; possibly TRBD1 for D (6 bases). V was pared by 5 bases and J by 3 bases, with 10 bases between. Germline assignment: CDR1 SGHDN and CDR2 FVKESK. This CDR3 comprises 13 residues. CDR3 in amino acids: CASSATGYYGYTF. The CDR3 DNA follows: TGTGCCAGCAGCGCGACAGGTTACTATGGCTACACCTTC.

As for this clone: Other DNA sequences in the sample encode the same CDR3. CDR3 DNA sequence: TGTGCCAGCAGCTTAAAACGCGGCTCTGGAAACACCATATATTTT. This codes for CASSLKRGSGNTIYF. The genes are TRBV7-9 and TRBJ1-3; D ambiguous. The germline gives CDR1 SEHNR, CDR2 FQNEAQ (reference sequence). This CDR3 is built from 15 residues. V lost 2 bases and J lost 0, with 8 bases in between.